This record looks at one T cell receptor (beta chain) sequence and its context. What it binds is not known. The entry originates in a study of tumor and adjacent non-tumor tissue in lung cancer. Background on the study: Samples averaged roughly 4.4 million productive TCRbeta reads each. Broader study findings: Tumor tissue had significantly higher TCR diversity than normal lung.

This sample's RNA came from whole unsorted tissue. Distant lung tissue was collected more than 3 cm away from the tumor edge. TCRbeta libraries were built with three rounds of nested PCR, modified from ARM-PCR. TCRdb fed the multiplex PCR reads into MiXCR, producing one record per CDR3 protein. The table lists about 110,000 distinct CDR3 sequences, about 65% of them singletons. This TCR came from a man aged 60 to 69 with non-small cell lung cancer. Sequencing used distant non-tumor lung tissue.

DNA of the CDR3: TGTGCCAGCAGCTTGGAATCTGGACTACCATGCAATGAGCAGTTCTTC. Translating it yields CASSLESGLPCNEQFF. The chain recombines TRBV11-3 with TRBJ2-1; possible D gene TRBD2, 6 bases. The CDR3 is made up of 16 amino acids. The germline V gene encodes CDR1 SGHNT and CDR2 YENEEA. With 3 bases removed from V and 6 bases from J, the gap between germline ends came to 18 bases.